This T cell receptor (beta chain) is drawn from a study of memory CD4+ T cells and cytomegalovirus serostatus. The germline V gene has CDR1 MNHEY and CDR2 SVGAGI. CDR3 length: 14 residues. Trimming removed 6 bases from V and 2 bases from J, with 11 bases in between. Single viable CD3+CD4+CD8-CD45RO+ cells were sorted as the memory CD4+ T cells. Clones were read by immunoSEQ multiplex PCR, and TCRdb kept only the in-frame ones, dropping some. The data contain 55,000 to 75,000 clones, approximately 78% of them seen just once; the ten biggest clones take up around 0.9%. The receptor comes from an adult in good health and CMV-seronegative. This chain links TRBV6-5 with TRBJ1-5, with D maybe TRBD1 (6 bases). Material for sequencing was memory CD4+ T cells from blood. CDR3 sequence reads: CASRLAGGNQPQHF. CDR3 in DNA: TGTGCCAGCAGACTGGCAGGGGGCAATCAGCCCCAGCATTTT.